This T cell receptor (beta chain) originates from a study of cytomegalovirus exposure and HLA in healthy donors. Profiled with immunoSEQ multiplex PCR; TCRdb holds only in-frame clones, not every one. Of roughly 270,000 clones listed, around 87% were seen once; the top ten hold about 0.99%. The CDR3 has 15 amino acids. V gave up 5 bases and J gave up 4 bases; unmatched junction bases: 6. Per the germline V gene, CDR1 is MDHEN and CDR2 is SYDVKM. This receptor was taken from a woman younger than 35 in good health and CMV-seronegative. Sequenced material: PBMCs. The V call is TRBV28, the J call TRBJ2-7, with 12 bases matching TRBD2. The CDR3 nucleotides are TGTGCCAGCAGTCCGACTAGCGGGGGAGCTTACGAGCAGTACTTC. Encoded protein: CASSPTSGGAYEQYF.